Below, one T cell receptor (beta chain) is given with its context. Method: immunoSEQ multiplex PCR; TCRdb's copy keeps in-frame clones and lacks some. The table has roughly 120,000 clones, about 89% seen once. This specimen comes from a study of control samples from healthy donors and cancer patients. Trimming at V came to 4 bases and at J to 2 bases, leaving 9 bases not matched to a gene. The CDR3 has 16 residues. From germline, CDR1 is MNHNS and CDR2 SASEGT. The sample consisted of blood. V and J are TRBV6-1 and TRBJ2-3, with 7 nucleotides matching TRBD1. The sequence was collected from a woman aged 45-60 years in good health. This CDR3 reads CASSGRDSVTTDTQYF. The CDR3 nucleotides are TGTGCCAGCAGTGGAAGGGACAGCGTTACCACAGATACGCAGTATTTT.